This entry features one T cell receptor beta chain sequence. As yet, its antigen is unknown. CDR3 and TCR beta VDJ profiling relied on genomic DNA as the template. TCRdb re-analysed the reads in MiXCR, keeping a single row per CDR3 protein. The sample records 190,000 or so distinct CDR3 sequences, around half being singletons. Individuals selected for sequencing had exhibited CD8+CD57+ cell expansion on flow cytometry. As a group, the patients uniformly had severe acquired aplastic anemia. The data are from a study of CD8+CD57+ T cells in acquired aplastic anemia. CDR3 size: 10 residues. Germline CDR1 SNHLY, CDR2 FYNNEI. Trimming cost V 3 bases and J 8 bases, with 4 bases left between them. Whole-study findings and limits: In common between the patients and the controls were some 28 CD8+ CDR3 sequences.

Sequences were obtained from sorted CD4+, CD8+, or CD8+CD57+ T cells (not recorded which) from PBMCs. The chain has TRBV2 and TRBJ1-1; D call uncertain. The source is a human donor with aplastic anemia. The CDR3 is CASSDREAFF. In DNA, the CDR3 is TGTGCCAGCAGTGACAGGGAAGCTTTCTTT.